These T cell receptor beta chains were read from a single sample in a study of siplizumab effects on memory and regulatory T cells. TCRdb's copy holds only in-frame clones and misses some; the assay was immunoSEQ multiplex PCR. Here the sample spans around 100,000 clones, 94% being singletons. Source material: non-Treg CD4+ T cells sorted from blood. These receptors all come from a human donor in good health. Both conserved end residues are part of each CDR3. The D gene is left open where the match is weak. Only part of the rows carry a size: once, few, many, or a class if the clone is expanded.

v_gene	d_gene	j_gene	abundance	CDR3nt	CDR3aa
TRBV5-1	-	TRBJ1-4	-	TGCGCCAGCAGCCGATGGACGGCAGAAAAACTGTTTTTT	CASSRWTAEKLFF
TRBV5-1	-	TRBJ2-7	-	TGCGCCAGCAGCTTCCAACCCTCGGGACACCGACCCTACGAGCAGTACTTC	CASSFQPSGHRPYEQYF
TRBV9	-	TRBJ1-1	-	TGTGCCAGCAGCCCCAGGGACACTTACACTGAAGCTTTCTTT	CASSPRDTYTEAFF
TRBV11-2	TRBD2	TRBJ2-7	-	TGTGCCAGCAGCCCACCCGCCGCTAGCGGGGGCGAGCAGTACTTC	CASSPPAASGGEQYF
TRBV5-4	-	TRBJ2-2	many	TGTGCCAGCAGCTGGGGACTGGATAACACCGGGGAGCTGTTTTTT	CASSWGLDNTGELFF
TRBV10-2	-	TRBJ1-3	once	TGCGCCAGCAGAAGGACATCCTCTGGAAACACCATATATTTT	CASRRTSSGNTIYF
TRBV5-1	-	TRBJ2-1	-	TGCGCCAGCAGCCAAGTGGCTCTCGGGACCAATGAGCAGTTCTTC	CASSQVALGTNEQFF
TRBV11-2	-	TRBJ1-1	-	TGTGCCAGCAGCTTAGGGCATGGGGCAGTAGCTTTCTTT	CASSLGHGAVAFF
TRBV18	-	TRBJ2-1	-	TGTGCCAGCTCACCACCGCCGGGGAGCTCCTACAATGAGCAGTTCTTC	CASSPPPGSSYNEQFF
TRBV7-9	TRBD1	TRBJ2-5	few	TGTGCCAGCAGCTTAAGACAGGGGAGAGAGACCCAGTACTTC	CASSLRQGRETQYF
TRBV5-1	-	TRBJ2-3	-	TGCGCCAGCCGTCGCACGGGCAGTAGCACAGATACGCAGTATTTT	CASRRTGSSTDTQYF
TRBV27	-	TRBJ2-1	-	TGTGCCAGCAGTTTAACAGGGTTAGGTTACAATGAGCAGTTCTTC	CASSLTGLGYNEQFF
TRBV5-5	-	TRBJ1-1	few	TGTGCCAGCAGCTTGAGTGGGGGGGCCACTGAAGCTTTCTTT	CASSLSGGATEAFF
TRBV19	-	TRBJ2-7	once	TGTGCCAGTAGTATAGGCGGCAGGGGTTACGAGCAGTACTTC	CASSIGGRGYEQYF